Following are 22 T cell receptor beta chains from one sample sequenced in a study of graft-versus-host responses after intestinal transplantation. This table comes from immunoSEQ multiplex PCR, and its TCRdb copy is limited to in-frame clones, with some not included. Of about 8,200 clones listed, approximately 29% are singletons. The sequencing here drew on alloreactive CD4+ T cells from a mixed lymphocyte reaction culture, taken before intestinal transplant. The subset here: CFSE-low proliferating T cells sorted from approximately 6-day pre-transplant mixed lymphocyte reaction (GvH or HvG direction). All receptors derive from a human patient who received an intestinal transplant.

In its sample, this clone ranks as medium-sized. The chain's CDR3 is CASSVGQGGDTQYF. Here the CDR3 DNA reads TGTGCCAGCAGCGTTGGACAGGGAGGAGATACGCAGTATTTT. The chain carries TRBV9 and TRBJ2-3; 8 positions match TRBD1. CDR1 is SGDLS and CDR2 is YYNGEE in the germline V gene. This CDR3 comprises 14 residues. With 2 bases clipped from V and 5 bases from J, the junction kept 4 bases outside the gene matches.

J is TRBJ1-2 and V is TRBV6-5, with no clear D. CDR3 length: 12 amino acids. Germline V gene data show CDR1 as MNHEY and CDR2 as SVGAGI. The V end was cut by 6 bases, the J end by 4 bases, with 9 bases between. The CDR3 reads CASSMRIYGYTF. In DNA, the CDR3 is TGTGCCAGCAGCATGAGGATCTATGGCTACACCTTC.

This chain uses TRBV9 with TRBJ2-3; possible D gene TRBD2, 6 bases. The germline gives CDR1 SGDLS, CDR2 YYNGEE. Trimming left V 4 bases short and J 4 bases short, with 16 bases between. The CDR3 contains 15 residues. The DNA of the CDR3 is TGTGCCAGCAGCATTAGCGGATGGGAGGCAGATACGCAGTATTTT. Amino acid sequence: CASSISGWEADTQYF.

V gene TRBV7-3 combines with J gene TRBJ1-1; tentatively, D is TRBD1 (5 bases). CDR1 is SGHTA and CDR2 is FQGTGA in the germline V gene. V lost 2 bases and J 4 bases, leaving 8 bases between the germline ends. CDR3 size: 13 residues. CDR3 coding DNA: TGTGCCAGCAGCTTACAGGGAGGCACTGAAGCTTTCTTT. As protein: CASSLQGGTEAFF.

The rearrangement links TRBV25-1 to TRBJ2-5; 7 bases map to TRBD1. The CDR3 loop spans 15 amino acids. Unmatched junction bases numbered 5, after V lost 2 bases and J lost 2 bases. Germline V lookup: CDR1 MGHDK, CDR2 SYGVNS. The CDR3 sequence: CASSEVGGPQETQYF. In DNA, the CDR3 is TGTGCCAGCAGTGAAGTAGGGGGCCCTCAAGAGACCCAGTACTTC.

V is TRBV19 and J is TRBJ1-2; D is perhaps TRBD1 (6 bases). From germline, CDR1 is LNHDA and CDR2 SQIVND (reference sequence). This CDR3 comprises 15 residues. Trimming pared 10 bases from V and 7 bases from J, leaving 25 bases between. The CDR3 is CATLNLQGKTGGYTF. The CDR3 DNA is TGTGCCACCCTTAACCTACAGGGTAAAACTGGTGGCTACACCTTC.

This clone occurred a few times. The chain is built from TRBV2 and TRBJ1-5; TRBD1 matches 10 bases. V lost 4 bases to trimming and J lost 6 bases; unmatched junction nucleotides: 6. CDR1 is SNHLY, CDR2 FYNNEI, per germline. The CDR3 totals 15 residues. The CDR3 DNA reads as TGTGCCAGCAGTGTACGACAGGGGGCTCTTCAGCCCCAGCATTTT. It translates to CASSVRQGALQPQHF.

The chain uses TRBV6-5 and TRBJ1-1; 7 bases fit TRBD1. The CDR3 extends over 15 amino acids. V was clipped by 2 bases and J by 4 bases; unmatched bases: 7. Germline assignment: CDR1 MNHEY and CDR2 SVGAGI. The DNA of the CDR3 is TGTGCCAGCAGTTACCTGGGACAGAGTTCCACTGAAGCTTTCTTT. Translated, it gives CASSYLGQSSTEAFF.

The chain is built from TRBV4-2 and TRBJ2-2; D is perhaps TRBD2 (6 bases). This CDR3 has 16 amino acids. Trimming removed 0 bases at V and 1 base at J, with 9 bases between. Germline V lookup: CDR1 LGHNA, CDR2 YNFKEQ. The DNA of the CDR3 is TGTGCCAGCAGCCAAGAGATTAGCGGGAACACCGGGGAGCTGTTTTTT. Its translation is CASSQEISGNTGELFF.

This chain joins TRBV2 and TRBJ2-7, with a possible D match to TRBD1 (6 bases). From germline, CDR1 is SNHLY and CDR2 FYNNEI. Trimming took off 4 bases at V and 3 bases at J, with 10 bases between the two ends. The CDR3 length is 13 residues. This CDR3 is CASSGRTVYEQYF. Written as DNA, the CDR3 is TGTGCCAGCAGTGGACGGACAGTCTACGAGCAGTACTTC.

The chain carries TRBV2 and TRBJ2-5; the D gene is possibly TRBD1 (5 bases). TRBJ2-7 matches the DNA end more closely, so the J call is doubtful. CDR1 and CDR2 from the germline V gene are SNHLY and FYNNEI. This CDR3 contains 14 residues. Written as DNA, the CDR3 is TGTGCCAGCAGTGAGCAGGGTCCCTCCTACGAGCAGTACTTC. Its translation: CASSEQGPSYEQYF.

This clone is deemed large. This chain links TRBV4-1 with TRBJ2-2; 9 nucleotides match TRBD2. Germline-derived CDR1 and CDR2 are MGHRA and YSYEKL. Unmatched junction bases numbered 6, after V lost 0 bases and J lost 1 base. There are 18 residues in the CDR3. The CDR3 sequence: CASSQDQFSGGNTGELFF. Written as DNA, the CDR3 is TGCGCCAGCAGCCAAGACCAATTTAGCGGGGGGAACACCGGGGAGCTGTTTTTT.

There are a few counts of this clone. The chain recombines TRBV5-1 with TRBJ2-1; 8 bases map to TRBD1. V dropped 2 bases and J dropped 10; count of bases not matched to a gene: 11. The CDR3 is 15 amino acids. Germline V gene data show CDR1 as SGHRS and CDR2 as YFSETQ. In DNA form, the CDR3 reads TGCGCCAGCAGCTTAGGGCAGGGGGCGATGGGCGAGCAGTTCTTC. Encoded protein: CASSLGQGAMGEQFF.

The chain has TRBV5-1 and TRBJ2-1, with 10 positions matching TRBD1. With 4 bases clipped from V and 4 bases from J, the junction kept 8 bases outside the gene matches. Per the germline V gene, CDR1 is SGHRS and CDR2 is YFSETQ. CDR3 length: 16 amino acids. CDR3 DNA sequence: TGCGCCAGCAGCGAACCGGGACAGGGGCAGTACAATGAGCAGTTCTTC. Amino acid sequence: CASSEPGQGQYNEQFF.

The genes are TRBV18 and TRBJ2-7, with 9 bases fitting TRBD1. Germline CDR1 KGHSH, CDR2 LQKENI. V was pared by 3 bases and J by 5 bases, with 11 bases of the junction left unmatched. This CDR3 is built from 16 residues. DNA of the CDR3: TGTGCCAGCTCACCGGAAACCGGGACAGGGTGGCACGAGCAGTACTTC. Its translation: CASSPETGTGWHEQYF. The whole variable domain, filled in from reference TRBV18 and TRBJ2-7, reads NAGVMQNPRHLVRRRGQEARLRCSPMKGHSHVYWYRQLPEEGLKFMVYLQKENIIDESGMPKERFSAEFPKEGPSILRIQQVVRGDSAAYFCASSPETGTGWHEQYFGPGTRLTVT.

The chain combines TRBV9 with TRBJ2-3; 15 bases are shared with TRBD2. Germline CDR1 reads SGDLS; CDR2 reads YYNGEE. The CDR3 length is 16 residues. Trimming took 0 bases from V and 6 from J; bases not matched to a gene: 2. The CDR3 nucleotides are TGTGCCAGCAGCGTAGGGACTAGCGGGAGGGATGATACGCAGTATTTT. Translating it yields CASSVGTSGRDDTQYF.

J is TRBJ2-3 and V is TRBV6-4, with 11 bases matching TRBD2. The ends lost 0 bases at V and 4 bases at J; junction bases unmatched: 0. The CDR3 is made up of 15 amino acids. CDR1 is MRHNA, CDR2 SNTAGT, per germline. The DNA of the CDR3 is TGTGCCAGCAGTGACTCTAGCGGGGGGGCAGATACGCAGTATTTT. Protein product: CASSDSSGGADTQYF.

The V gene is TRBV25-1, the J gene TRBJ1-5; D possibly corresponds to TRBD1 (5 bases). The CDR3 contains 14 residues. Germline V CDR1 and CDR2: MGHDK, SYGVNS. Trimming shortened V by 9 bases and J by 7 bases, and 19 bases separated the two germline ends. The CDR3 spells CASSGVGLEQPQHF. In DNA, the CDR3 is TGTGCCAGTTCTGGGGTGGGGCTGGAGCAGCCCCAGCATTTT.

This chain joins TRBV11-2 and TRBJ1-1; D is perhaps TRBD1 (5 bases). The CDR3 spans 13 residues. Germline V gene lookup returns CDR1 SGHAT and CDR2 FQNNGV. V was shortened by 5 bases and J by 1 base, with 8 bases between the two germline ends. The CDR3 sequence is CASSQQGNTEAFF. The CDR3 nucleotides read TGTGCCAGCAGCCAGCAGGGGAACACTGAAGCTTTCTTT.

V usage is TRBV7-9 and J usage is TRBJ1-2; D is possibly TRBD1 (6 bases). Germline CDR1 reads SEHNR; CDR2 reads FQNEAQ (reference sequence). This CDR3 has 14 residues. V lost 3 bases and J lost 4, with 12 bases in between. The CDR3 reads CASSFSGAPYGYTF. The DNA of the CDR3 is TGTGCCAGCAGCTTCTCAGGGGCACCCTATGGCTACACCTTC.

This sequence joins TRBV5-4 and TRBJ2-3; 7 bases map to TRBD1. This CDR3 has 13 residues. From germline, CDR1 is SGHNT and CDR2 YYREEE (reference sequence). Trimming cost V 7 bases and J 2 bases; bases outside gene matches: 4. The CDR3 loop is CASGTANTDTQYF. The CDR3 bases are TGTGCCAGCGGGACAGCAAACACAGATACGCAGTATTTT.

The chain employs TRBV5-1 and TRBJ2-1, with TRBD2 matching 10 bases. Germline assignment: CDR1 SGHRS and CDR2 YFSETQ. The CDR3 spans 16 residues. The junction had 7 bases not matched to a gene; V was cut back by 4 bases and J by 3 bases. The CDR3 spells CASSGPLAGNYNEQFF. The CDR3 nucleotides read TGCGCCAGCAGCGGACCACTAGCGGGGAACTACAATGAGCAGTTCTTC. The variable domain in full, completed from reference TRBV5-1 and TRBJ2-1, reads KAGVTQTPRYLIKTRGQQVTLSCSPISGHRSVSWYQQTPGQGLQFLFEYFSETQRNKGNFPGRFSGRQFSNSRSEMNVSTLELGDSALYLCASSGPLAGNYNEQFFGPGTRLTVL.